The TCR beta chain described here comes from a study of read filtering for tumor transcriptome and immune sequencing. Across the study: The cohort had about 16 men and approximately 14 women aged roughly 45 to 90, mean about 70 years. IR-seq gave about 3.5 to 10.27 million TCR reads per sample; RNA-seq gave about 80 to 1,300. Notes on the study in general: The CD138-negative fraction was mixed bone marrow immune cells, not pure T cells.

Note on this clonotype: Its target is not known.

The library was built from roughly 400 ng RNA with molecular barcoded adaptors for alpha/delta and beta/gamma chains. TCRdb analysed the reads with MiXCR anew, one entry per CDR3 protein. The table records approximately 62,000 distinct CDR3 sequences, roughly 19% of them present only once. Germline V gene sequence: CDR1 LNHDA, CDR2 SQIVND (reference sequence). The V end lost 3 bases, the J end lost 5 bases, and 8 bases lay between the germline ends. There are 13 residues in the CDR3. This chain joins TRBV19 and TRBJ1-5; D is unclear. The sequence came from a donor aged 40 or over with multiple myeloma. Sequencing was performed on a population of CD138-negative cells sorted from bone marrow. CDR3 amino acids: CASSIRSDQPQHF. CDR3 DNA: TGTGCCAGTAGTATTCGGTCCGATCAGCCCCAGCATTTT.